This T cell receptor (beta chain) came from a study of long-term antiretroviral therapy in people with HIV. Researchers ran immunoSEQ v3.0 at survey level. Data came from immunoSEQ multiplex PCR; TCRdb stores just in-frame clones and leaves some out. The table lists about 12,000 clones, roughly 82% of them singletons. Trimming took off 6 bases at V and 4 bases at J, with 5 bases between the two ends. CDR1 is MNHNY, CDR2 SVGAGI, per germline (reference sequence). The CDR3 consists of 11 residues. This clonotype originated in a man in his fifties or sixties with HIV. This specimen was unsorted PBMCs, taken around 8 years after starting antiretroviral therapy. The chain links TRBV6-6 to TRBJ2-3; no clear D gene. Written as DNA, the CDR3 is TGTGCCAGCAGCCCCGCAGATACGCAGTATTTT. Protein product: CASSPADTQYF.